This section outlines one T cell receptor beta chain sequence together with its context. What it binds is not known. These data belong to a study of cytomegalovirus exposure and HLA in healthy donors. V lost 6 bases to trimming and J lost 2 bases, with 8 bases between them. Germline V gene data show CDR1 as LGHNT and CDR2 as FRNRAP. There are 12 residues in the CDR3. Findings and caveats of the study: Cytomegalovirus association was listed for about 170 TCR beta chains.

Primers for the PCR totalled 60 Vbeta and 13 Jbeta. Libraries were prepared by immunoSEQ multiplex PCR; TCRdb keeps only in-frame clonotypes and omits some of them. The sample includes 150,000 to 200,000 clones, more than 65% of them seen just once. The chain links TRBV12-5 to TRBJ2-7; D uncertain. Sequenced input: PBMCs. The clonotype originates from a woman aged 25-40 years in good health and CMV-seronegative. CDR3 amino acids: CASGLGTYEQYF. The DNA of the CDR3 is TGTGCTAGTGGCCTAGGAACCTACGAGCAGTACTTC.